Here is one T cell receptor (beta chain) with its context. The target antigen is unknown. Every donor, a Caucasian adult, lived in Nashville, Tennessee. In the CD4+ fraction, cells were divided into CD45RA+ naive and CD45RA-negative memory subsets. V was clipped by 0 bases and J by 5 bases, with 4 bases between them. The CDR3 runs to 12 residues. Germline loops: CDR1 PRHDT, CDR2 FYEKMQ (reference sequence). This entry comes from a study of shared clonotypes between healthy human individuals. Data came from immunoSEQ multiplex PCR; TCRdb stores just in-frame clones and leaves some out. The data show approximately 530,000 clones, about 96% seen once. General study points: Rarefaction curves obtained for sorted subsets showed sequencing incomplete despite large depth.

The sample consisted of naive CD4+ T cells sorted from blood. This sample's subset: CD45RA+ positively selected. This chain links TRBV13 with TRBJ1-1; D not certain. This clonotype originated in a woman in her 30s in good health. CDR3 sequence reads: CASSLGITEAFF. As DNA, the CDR3 is TGTGCCAGCAGCTTAGGGATAACTGAAGCTTTCTTT.